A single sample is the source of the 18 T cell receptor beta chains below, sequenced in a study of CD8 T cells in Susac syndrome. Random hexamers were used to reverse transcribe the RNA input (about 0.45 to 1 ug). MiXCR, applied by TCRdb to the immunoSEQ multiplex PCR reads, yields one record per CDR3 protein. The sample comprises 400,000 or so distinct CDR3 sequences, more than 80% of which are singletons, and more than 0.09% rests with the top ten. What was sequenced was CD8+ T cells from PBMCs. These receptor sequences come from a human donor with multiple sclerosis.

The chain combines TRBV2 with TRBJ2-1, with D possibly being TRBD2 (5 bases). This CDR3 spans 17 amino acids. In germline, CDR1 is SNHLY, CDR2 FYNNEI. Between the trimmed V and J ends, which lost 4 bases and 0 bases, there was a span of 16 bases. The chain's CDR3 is CASSGLTDSSSYNEQFF. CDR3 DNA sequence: TGTGCCAGCAGTGGACTGACGGACTCTAGCTCCTACAATGAGCAGTTCTTC.

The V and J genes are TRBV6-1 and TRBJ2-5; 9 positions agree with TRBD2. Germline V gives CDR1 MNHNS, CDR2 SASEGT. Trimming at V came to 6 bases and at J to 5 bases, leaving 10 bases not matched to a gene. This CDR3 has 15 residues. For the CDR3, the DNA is TGTGCCAGCAGCCTTATAGCGGGAGCCGGGGAGACCCAGTACTTC. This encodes CASSLIAGAGETQYF.

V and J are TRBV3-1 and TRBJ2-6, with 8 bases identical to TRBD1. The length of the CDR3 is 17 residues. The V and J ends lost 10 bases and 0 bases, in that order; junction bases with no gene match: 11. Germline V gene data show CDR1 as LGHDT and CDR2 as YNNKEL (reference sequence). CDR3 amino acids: CATGGTGDYSGANVLTF. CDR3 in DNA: TGTGCCACAGGCGGGACAGGTGATTACTCTGGGGCCAACGTCCTGACTTTC.

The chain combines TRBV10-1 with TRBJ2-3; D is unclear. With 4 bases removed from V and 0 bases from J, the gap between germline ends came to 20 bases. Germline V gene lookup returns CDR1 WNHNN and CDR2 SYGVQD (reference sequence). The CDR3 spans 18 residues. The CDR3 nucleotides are TGCGCCAGCAGTGTCGGAGTAAAAGGGAACCAAAGCACAGATACGCAGTATTTT. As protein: CASSVGVKGNQSTDTQYF.

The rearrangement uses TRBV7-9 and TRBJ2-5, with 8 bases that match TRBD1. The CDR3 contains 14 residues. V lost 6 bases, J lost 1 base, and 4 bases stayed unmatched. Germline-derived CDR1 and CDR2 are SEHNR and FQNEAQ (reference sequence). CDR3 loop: CASSPGQVQETQYF. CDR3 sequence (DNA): TGTGCCAGCAGTCCGGGACAGGTCCAAGAGACCCAGTACTTC.

The CDR3 protein is CASSLRSNSGNTIYF. CDR3 DNA sequence: TGCGCCAGCAGCTTGCGTTCCAACTCTGGAAACACCATATATTTT. The chain has TRBV5-1 and TRBJ1-3; no firm D call. Germline assignment: CDR1 SGHRS and CDR2 YFSETQ. V gave up 1 base and J gave up 0 bases, with 8 bases separating them. The CDR3 sequence is 15 residues long. The complete variable domain, with remaining parts taken from reference TRBV5-1 and TRBJ1-3, reads KAGVTQTPRYLIKTRGQQVTLSCSPISGHRSVSWYQQTPGQGLQFLFEYFSETQRNKGNFPGRFSGRQFSNSRSEMNVSTLELGDSALYLCASSLRSNSGNTIYFGEGSWLTVV.

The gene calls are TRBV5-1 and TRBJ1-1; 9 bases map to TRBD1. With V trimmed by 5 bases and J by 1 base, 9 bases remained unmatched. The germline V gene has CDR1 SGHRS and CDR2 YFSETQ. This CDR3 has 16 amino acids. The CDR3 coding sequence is TGCGCCAGCAGTTCCCTTTCGGGACAGGGGAACACTGAAGCTTTCTTT. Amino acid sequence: CASSSLSGQGNTEAFF.

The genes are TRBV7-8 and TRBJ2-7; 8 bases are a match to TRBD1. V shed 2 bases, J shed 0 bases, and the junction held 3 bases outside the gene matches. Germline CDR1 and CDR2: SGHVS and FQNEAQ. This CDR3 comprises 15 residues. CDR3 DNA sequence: TGTGCCAGCAGCTTACATACAGGGGGCTCCTACGAGCAGTACTTC. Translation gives CASSLHTGGSYEQYF. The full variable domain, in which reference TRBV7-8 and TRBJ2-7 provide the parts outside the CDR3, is GAGVSQSPRYKVAKRGQDVALRCDPISGHVSLFWYQQALGQGPEFLTYFQNEAQLDKSGLPSDRFFAERPEGSVSTLKIQRTQQEDSAVYLCASSLHTGGSYEQYFGPGTRLTVT.

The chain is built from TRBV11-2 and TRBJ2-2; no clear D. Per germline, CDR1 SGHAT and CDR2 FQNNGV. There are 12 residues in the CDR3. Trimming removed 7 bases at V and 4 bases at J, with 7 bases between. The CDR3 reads CASTIPTGELFF. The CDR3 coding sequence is TGTGCCAGCACCATCCCCACCGGGGAGCTGTTTTTT.

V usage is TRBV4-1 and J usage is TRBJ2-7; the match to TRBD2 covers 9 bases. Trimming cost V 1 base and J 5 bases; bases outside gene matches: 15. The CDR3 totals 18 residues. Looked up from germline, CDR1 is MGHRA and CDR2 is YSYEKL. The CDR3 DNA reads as TGCGCCAGCAGCCAAGTTAACGCGGGAGGGCCCTTCCCCCACGAGCAGTACTTC. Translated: CASSQVNAGGPFPHEQYF.

CDR3 amino acids: CATSRRESSYNEQFF. CDR3 nucleotides: TGTGCCACCTCTCGGCGGGAGAGCTCCTACAATGAGCAGTTCTTC. The rearrangement links TRBV19 to TRBJ2-1, with 7 bases matching TRBD2. Germline V gene sequence: CDR1 LNHDA, CDR2 SQIVND (reference sequence). The CDR3 has 15 residues. The ends lost 10 bases at V and 0 bases at J; junction bases unmatched: 9.

The CDR3 is CASSSDRARGEKLFF. The CDR3 DNA reads TGTGCCAGCAGTTCAGACAGGGCGCGCGGTGAAAAACTGTTTTTT. The chain has TRBV6-6 and TRBJ1-4; 7 bases match TRBD1. CDR1 and CDR2 (germline): MNHNY, SVGAGI (reference sequence). CDR3 size: 15 residues. With V trimmed by 4 bases and J by 7 bases, 9 bases remained unmatched.

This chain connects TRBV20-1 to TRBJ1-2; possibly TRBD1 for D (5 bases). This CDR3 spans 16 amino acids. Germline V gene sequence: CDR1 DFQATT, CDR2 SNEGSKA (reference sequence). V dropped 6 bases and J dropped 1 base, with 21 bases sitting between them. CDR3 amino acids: CSAEVPRTHNNYGYTF. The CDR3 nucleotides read TGCAGTGCCGAGGTCCCCCGGACACATAATAACTATGGCTACACCTTC.

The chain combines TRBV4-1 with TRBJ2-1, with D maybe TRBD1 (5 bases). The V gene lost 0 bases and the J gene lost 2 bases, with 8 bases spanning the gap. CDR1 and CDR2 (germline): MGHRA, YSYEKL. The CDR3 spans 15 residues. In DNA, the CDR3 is TGCGCCAGCAGCCAAGAAGCGACAGCCTACAATGAGCAGTTCTTC. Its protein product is CASSQEATAYNEQFF.

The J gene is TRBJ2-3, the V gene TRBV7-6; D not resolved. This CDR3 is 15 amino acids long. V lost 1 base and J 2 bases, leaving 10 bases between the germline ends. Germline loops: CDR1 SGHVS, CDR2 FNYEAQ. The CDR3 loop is CASSLVGADTDTQYF. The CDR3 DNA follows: TGTGCCAGCAGCTTAGTTGGCGCCGACACAGATACGCAGTATTTT.

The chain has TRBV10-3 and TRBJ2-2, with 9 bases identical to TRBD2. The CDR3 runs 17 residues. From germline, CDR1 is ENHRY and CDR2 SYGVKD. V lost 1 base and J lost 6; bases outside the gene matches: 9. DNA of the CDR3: TGTGCCATCAGTGAGTGGATAGCGGGAGAGGGCTCCGGGGAGCTGTTTTTT. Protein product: CAISEWIAGEGSGELFF.

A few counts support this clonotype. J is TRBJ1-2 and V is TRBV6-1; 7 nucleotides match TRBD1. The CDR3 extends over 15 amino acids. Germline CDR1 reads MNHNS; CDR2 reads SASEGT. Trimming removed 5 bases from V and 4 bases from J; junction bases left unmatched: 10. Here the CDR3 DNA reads TGTGCCAGCAGTCCCGCCGGGACAGAGTTCTATGGCTACACCTTC. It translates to CASSPAGTEFYGYTF.

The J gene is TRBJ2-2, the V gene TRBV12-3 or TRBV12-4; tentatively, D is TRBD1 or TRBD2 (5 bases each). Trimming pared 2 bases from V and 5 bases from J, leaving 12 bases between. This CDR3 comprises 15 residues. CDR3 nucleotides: TGTGCCAGCAGTTTATTTTGGGGGTGGACCGGGGAGCTGTTTTTT. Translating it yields CASSLFWGWTGELFF.